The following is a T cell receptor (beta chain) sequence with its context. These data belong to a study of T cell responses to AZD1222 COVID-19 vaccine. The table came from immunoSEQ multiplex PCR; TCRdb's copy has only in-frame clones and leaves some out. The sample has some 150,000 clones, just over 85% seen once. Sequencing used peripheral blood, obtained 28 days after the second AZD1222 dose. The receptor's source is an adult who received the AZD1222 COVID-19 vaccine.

In DNA, the CDR3 is TGTGCCAGCAGCCCGGGTGACTTCGCCTACGAGCAGTACTTC. Protein: CASSPGDFAYEQYF. The rearrangement joins TRBV11-2 to TRBJ2-7; D remains unclear. The CDR3 covers 14 residues. Germline values: CDR1 SGHAT, CDR2 FQNNGV. V dropped 5 bases and J dropped 2 bases, with 13 bases sitting between them.